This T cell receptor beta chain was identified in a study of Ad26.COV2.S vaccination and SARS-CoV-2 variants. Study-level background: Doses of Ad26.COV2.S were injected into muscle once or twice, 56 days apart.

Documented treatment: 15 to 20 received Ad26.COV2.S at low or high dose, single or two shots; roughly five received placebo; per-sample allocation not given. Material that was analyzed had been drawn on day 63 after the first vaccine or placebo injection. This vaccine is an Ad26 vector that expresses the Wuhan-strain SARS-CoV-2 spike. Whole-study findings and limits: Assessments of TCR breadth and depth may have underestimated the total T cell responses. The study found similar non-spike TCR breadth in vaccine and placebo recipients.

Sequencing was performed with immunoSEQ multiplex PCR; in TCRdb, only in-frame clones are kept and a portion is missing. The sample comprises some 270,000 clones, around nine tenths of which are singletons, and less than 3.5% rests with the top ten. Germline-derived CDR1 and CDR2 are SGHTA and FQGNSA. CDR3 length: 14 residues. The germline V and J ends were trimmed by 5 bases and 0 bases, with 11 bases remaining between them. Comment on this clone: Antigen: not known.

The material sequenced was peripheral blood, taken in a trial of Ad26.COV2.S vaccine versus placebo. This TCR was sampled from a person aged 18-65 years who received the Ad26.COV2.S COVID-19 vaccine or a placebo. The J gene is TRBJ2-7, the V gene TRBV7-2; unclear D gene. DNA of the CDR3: TGTGCCAGCAGCCCTCGAATCGGCTCCTACGAGCAGTACTTC. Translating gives CASSPRIGSYEQYF.